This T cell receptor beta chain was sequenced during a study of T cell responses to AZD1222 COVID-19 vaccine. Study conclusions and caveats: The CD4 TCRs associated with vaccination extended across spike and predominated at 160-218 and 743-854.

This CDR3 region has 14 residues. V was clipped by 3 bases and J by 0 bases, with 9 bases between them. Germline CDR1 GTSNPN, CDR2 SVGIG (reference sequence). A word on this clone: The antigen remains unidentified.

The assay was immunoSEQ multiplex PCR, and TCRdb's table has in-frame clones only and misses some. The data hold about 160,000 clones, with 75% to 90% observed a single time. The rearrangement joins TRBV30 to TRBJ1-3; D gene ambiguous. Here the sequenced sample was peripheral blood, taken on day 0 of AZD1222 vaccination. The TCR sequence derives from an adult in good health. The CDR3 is CAWRTPNSGNTIYF. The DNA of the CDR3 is TGTGCCTGGAGGACCCCGAACTCTGGAAACACCATATATTTT.